One and the same sample provided the 9 T cell receptor beta chains below, sequenced in a study of OX40 agonist ivuxolimab in advanced cancers. Produced via immunoSEQ multiplex PCR; TCRdb's table is partial and in-frame only. The sample contains approximately 110,000 clones, 85% to 95% of which appear only once. The sequencing used CD4+ or CD8+ T cells sorted from blood, collected in a trial of the OX40 agonist ivuxolimab. Receptors originate from an adult with an advanced solid tumor such as melanoma, head and neck, liver or kidney cancer.

The chain carries TRBV4-1 and TRBJ2-5, with D unclear. The germline gives CDR1 MGHRA, CDR2 YSYEKL. CDR3 size: 13 residues. The V end was cut by 2 bases, the J end by 6 bases, with 10 bases between. The CDR3 is CASSQLGFQTQYF. For the CDR3, the DNA is TGCGCCAGCAGCCAACTAGGGTTCCAGACCCAGTACTTC.

CDR3 DNA: TGTGCCAGCAGTCCTTTGTCGGGGATTCCTCTCACTCCCCGGGCAGCTTTCTTT. Its translation is CASSPLSGIPLTPRAAFF. The chain joins TRBV27 to TRBJ1-1, with D unclear. Between the trimmed V and J ends, which lost 5 bases and 10 bases, there was a span of 32 bases. Germline loops: CDR1 MNHEY, CDR2 SMNVEV (reference sequence). This CDR3 has 18 residues.

CDR3 sequence: CAGGNSYEQYF. The CDR3 DNA reads TGTGCGGGAGGGAACTCCTACGAGCAGTACTTC. The chain employs TRBV7-9 and TRBJ2-7; 7 bases align to TRBD2. The CDR3 has 11 amino acids. Germline loops: CDR1 SEHNR, CDR2 FQNEAQ (reference sequence). The full variable domain, in which reference TRBV7-9 and TRBJ2-7 provide the parts outside the CDR3, is DTGVSQNPRHKITKRGQNVTFRCDPISEHNRLYWYRQTLGQGPEFLTYFQNEAQLEKSRLLSDRFSAERPKGSFSTLEIQRTEQGDSAMYLCAGGNSYEQYFGPGTRLTVT.

The V and J genes are TRBV7-2 and TRBJ2-2; D not resolved. V was shortened by 3 bases and J by 5 bases, with 10 bases between the two germline ends. Germline CDR1 SGHTA, CDR2 FQGNSA. The CDR3 sequence is 14 residues long. The CDR3 loop reads CASSLGGTTGELFF. CDR3 bases: TGTGCCAGCAGCTTGGGCGGAACAACCGGGGAGCTGTTTTTT.

This chain's CDR3 is CAWSLSADTQYF. The CDR3 DNA is TGTGCCTGGAGTCTGTCAGCAGATACGCAGTATTTT. V gene TRBV30 combines with J gene TRBJ2-3; D unclear. The CDR3 runs to 12 residues. Germline values: CDR1 GTSNPN, CDR2 SVGIG (reference sequence). The ends were cut back, 2 bases at V and 4 bases at J, with 7 bases in the middle.

The CDR3 coding sequence is TGTGCCATCTTGAGGGACAGGGGGTGGGATGGCTACACCTTC. As protein: CAILRDRGWDGYTF. V gene TRBV10-3 combines with J gene TRBJ1-2; 11 bases agree with TRBD1. This CDR3 has 14 amino acids. V dropped 8 bases and J dropped 6; count of bases not matched to a gene: 8. Germline V gene lookup returns CDR1 ENHRY and CDR2 SYGVKD.

The chain links TRBV19 to TRBJ1-2; D perhaps matches TRBD1 (5 bases). The length of the CDR3 is 15 residues. V was cut by 4 bases and J by 1 base, with 13 bases left in between. The V gene's germline CDR1 is LNHDA and CDR2 SQIVND (reference sequence). The CDR3 nucleotides read TGTGCCAGTAGTACCCGCGTGGGGGGTAACTATGGCTACACCTTC. This encodes CASSTRVGGNYGYTF.

This sequence joins TRBV30 and TRBJ2-7, with D tentatively TRBD1 (8 bases). The CDR3 runs to 12 residues. Trimming left V 8 bases short and J 3 bases short, with 14 bases between. Germline-derived CDR1 and CDR2 are GTSNPN and SVGIG (reference sequence). Written as DNA, the CDR3 is TGTGCCAGCGGGACAGGCCTCTACGAGCAGTACTTC. Amino acids: CASGTGLYEQYF.

The V call is TRBV19, the J call TRBJ2-3; D is perhaps TRBD2 (6 bases). CDR1 is LNHDA, CDR2 SQIVND, per germline (reference sequence). The V gene lost 2 bases and the J gene lost 0 bases, with 18 bases spanning the gap. CDR3 length equals 18 residues. This chain's CDR3 is CASSILADYITSTDTQYF. The CDR3 DNA follows: TGTGCCAGTAGTATATTAGCGGACTACATAACTAGCACAGATACGCAGTATTTT. The entire variable domain, with the rest obtained from reference TRBV19 and TRBJ2-3, is as follows: DGGITQSPKYLFRKEGQNVTLSCEQNLNHDAMYWYRQDPGQGLRLIYYSQIVNDFQKGDIAEGYSVSREKKESFPLTVTSAQKNPTAFYLCASSILADYITSTDTQYFGPGTRLTVL.